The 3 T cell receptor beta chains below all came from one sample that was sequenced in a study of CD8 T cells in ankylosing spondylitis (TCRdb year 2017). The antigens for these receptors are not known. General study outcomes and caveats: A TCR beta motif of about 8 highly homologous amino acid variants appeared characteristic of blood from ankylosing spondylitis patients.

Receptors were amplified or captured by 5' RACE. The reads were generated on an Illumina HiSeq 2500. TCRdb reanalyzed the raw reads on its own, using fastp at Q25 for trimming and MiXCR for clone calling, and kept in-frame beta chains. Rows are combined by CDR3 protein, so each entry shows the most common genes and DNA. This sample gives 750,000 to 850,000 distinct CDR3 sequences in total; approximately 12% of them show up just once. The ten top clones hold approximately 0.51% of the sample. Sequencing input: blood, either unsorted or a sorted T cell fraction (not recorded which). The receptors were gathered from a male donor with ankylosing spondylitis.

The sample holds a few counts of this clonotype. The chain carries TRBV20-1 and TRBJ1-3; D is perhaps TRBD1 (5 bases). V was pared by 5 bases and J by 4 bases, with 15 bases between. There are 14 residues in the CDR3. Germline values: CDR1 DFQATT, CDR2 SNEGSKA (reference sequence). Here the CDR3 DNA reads TGCAGTGCTTCCGGGACCGGGGAGGGAAACACCATATATTTT. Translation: CSASGTGEGNTIYF.

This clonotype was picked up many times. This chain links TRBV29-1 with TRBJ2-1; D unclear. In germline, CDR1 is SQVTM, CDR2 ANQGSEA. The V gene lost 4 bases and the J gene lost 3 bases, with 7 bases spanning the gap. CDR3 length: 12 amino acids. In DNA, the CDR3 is TGCAGCGTTGTCATGAGCTACAATGAGCAGTTCTTC. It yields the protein CSVVMSYNEQFF.

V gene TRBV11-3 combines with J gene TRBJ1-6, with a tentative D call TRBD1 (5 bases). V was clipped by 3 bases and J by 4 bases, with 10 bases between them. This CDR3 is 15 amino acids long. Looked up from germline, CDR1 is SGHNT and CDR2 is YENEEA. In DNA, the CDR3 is TGTGCCAGCAGCTTTGGAACAGGTTATAATTCACCCCTCCACTTT. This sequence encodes CASSFGTGYNSPLHF.